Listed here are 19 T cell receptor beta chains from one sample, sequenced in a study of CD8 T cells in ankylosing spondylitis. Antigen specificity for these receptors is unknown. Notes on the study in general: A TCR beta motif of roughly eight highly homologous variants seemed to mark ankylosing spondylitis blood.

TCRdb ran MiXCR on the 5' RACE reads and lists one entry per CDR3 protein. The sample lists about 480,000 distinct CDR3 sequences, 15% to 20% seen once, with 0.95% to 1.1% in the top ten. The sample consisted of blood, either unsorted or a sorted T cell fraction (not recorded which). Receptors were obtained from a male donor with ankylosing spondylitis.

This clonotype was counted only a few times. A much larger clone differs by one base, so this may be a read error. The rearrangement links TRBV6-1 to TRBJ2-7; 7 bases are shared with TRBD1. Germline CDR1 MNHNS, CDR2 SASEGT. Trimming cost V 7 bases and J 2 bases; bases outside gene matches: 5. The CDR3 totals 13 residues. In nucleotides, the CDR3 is TGTGCCAGCACCCGGGACAGACCCTACGAGCAGTACTTC. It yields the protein CASTRDRPYEQYF.

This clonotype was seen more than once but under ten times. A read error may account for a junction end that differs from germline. Here the CDR3 reads CASSLSGGTSEKLFF. The CDR3 nucleotides read TGCGCCAGCAGCTTGTCGGGGGGCACTAGTGAAAAACTGTTTTTT. The chain combines TRBV5-1 with TRBJ1-4; maybe TRBD1 (6 bases). Germline CDR1 is SGHRS and CDR2 is YFSETQ. The CDR3 sequence is 15 residues long.

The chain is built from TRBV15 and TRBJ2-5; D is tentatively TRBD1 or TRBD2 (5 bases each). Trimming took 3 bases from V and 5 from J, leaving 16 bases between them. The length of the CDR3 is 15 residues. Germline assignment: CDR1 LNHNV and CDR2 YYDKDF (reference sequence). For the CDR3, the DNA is TGTGCCACCAGCAGCTGGGGGACCACTCAGGAGACCCAGTACTTC. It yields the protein CATSSWGTTQETQYF.

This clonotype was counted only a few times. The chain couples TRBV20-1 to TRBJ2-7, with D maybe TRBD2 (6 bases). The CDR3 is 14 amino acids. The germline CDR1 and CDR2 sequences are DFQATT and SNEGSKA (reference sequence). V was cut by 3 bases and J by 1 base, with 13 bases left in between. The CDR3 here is CSARGLLLSYEQYF. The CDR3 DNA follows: TGCAGTGCTAGGGGACTTCTGTTGTCCTACGAGCAGTACTTC.

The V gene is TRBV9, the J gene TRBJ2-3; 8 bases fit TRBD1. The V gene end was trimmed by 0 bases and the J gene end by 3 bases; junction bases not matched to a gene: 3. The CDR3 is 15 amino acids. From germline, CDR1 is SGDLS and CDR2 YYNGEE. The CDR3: CASSVGQGATDTQYF. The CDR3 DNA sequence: TGTGCCAGCAGCGTAGGGCAGGGGGCGACAGATACGCAGTATTTT.

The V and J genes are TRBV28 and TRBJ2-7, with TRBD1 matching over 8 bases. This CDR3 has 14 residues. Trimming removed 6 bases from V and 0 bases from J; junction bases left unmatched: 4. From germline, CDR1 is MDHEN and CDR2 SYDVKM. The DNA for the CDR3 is TGTGCCAGCAGCGGGACAGGCAGCTCCTACGAGCAGTACTTC. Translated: CASSGTGSSYEQYF.

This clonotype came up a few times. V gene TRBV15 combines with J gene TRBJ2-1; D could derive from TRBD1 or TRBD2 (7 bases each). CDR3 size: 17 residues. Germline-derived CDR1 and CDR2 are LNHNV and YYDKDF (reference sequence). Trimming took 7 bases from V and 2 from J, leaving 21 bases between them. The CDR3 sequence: CATIPGLGGSAYNEQFF. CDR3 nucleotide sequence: TGTGCCACCATCCCTGGACTAGGGGGCAGCGCCTACAATGAGCAGTTCTTC.

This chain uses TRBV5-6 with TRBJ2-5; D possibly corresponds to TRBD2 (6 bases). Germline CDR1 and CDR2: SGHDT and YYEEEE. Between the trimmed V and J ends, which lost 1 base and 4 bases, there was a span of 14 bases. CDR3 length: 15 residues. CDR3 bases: TGTGCCAGCAGCTTGATGCCGGGAGAGAGAGAGACCCAGTACTTC. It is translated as CASSLMPGERETQYF. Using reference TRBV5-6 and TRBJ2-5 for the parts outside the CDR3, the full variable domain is DAGVTQSPTHLIKTRGQQVTLRCSPKSGHDTVSWYQQALGQGPQFIFQYYEEEERQRGNFPDRFSGHQFPNYSSELNVNALLLGDSALYLCASSLMPGERETQYFGPGTRLLVL.

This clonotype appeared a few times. Here the CDR3 reads CASSQGVRGTEKLFF. In nucleotides, the CDR3 is TGCGCCAGCAGCCAGGGAGTCCGGGGTACGGAAAAACTGTTTTTT. V is TRBV4-1 and J is TRBJ1-4; D gene ambiguous. The CDR3 is 15 amino acids. Trimming shortened V by 3 bases and J by 8 bases, and 16 bases separated the two germline ends. Germline-derived CDR1 and CDR2 are MGHRA and YSYEKL.

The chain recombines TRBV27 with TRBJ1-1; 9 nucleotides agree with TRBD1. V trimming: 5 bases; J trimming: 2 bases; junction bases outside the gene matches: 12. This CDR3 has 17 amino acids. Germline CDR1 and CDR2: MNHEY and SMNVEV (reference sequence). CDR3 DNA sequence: TGTGCCAGCAGTGTCGGACAGGGGCCATCTATTAACACTGAAGCTTTCTTT. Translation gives CASSVGQGPSINTEAFF.

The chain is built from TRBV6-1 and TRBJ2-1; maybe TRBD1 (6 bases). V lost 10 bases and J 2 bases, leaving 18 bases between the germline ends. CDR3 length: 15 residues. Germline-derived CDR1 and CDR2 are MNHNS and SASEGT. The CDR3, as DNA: TGTGCCATCGGCTGGGGGCGGCAAACCTACAATGAGCAGTTCTTC. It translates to CAIGWGRQTYNEQFF.

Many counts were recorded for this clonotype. The CDR3 DNA sequence: TGTGCCAGCAGTTTGTTAGCAACCTACGAGCAGTACTTC. Its translation is CASSLLATYEQYF. The chain uses TRBV12-3 or TRBV12-4 and TRBJ2-7; unclear D gene. With 3 bases removed from V and 2 bases from J, the gap between germline ends came to 8 bases. The CDR3 length is 13 residues.

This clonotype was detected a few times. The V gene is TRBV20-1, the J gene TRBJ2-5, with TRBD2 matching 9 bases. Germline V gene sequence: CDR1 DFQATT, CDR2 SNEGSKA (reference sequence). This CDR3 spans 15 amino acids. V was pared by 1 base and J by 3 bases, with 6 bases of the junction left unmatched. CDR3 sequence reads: CSARGAGGPEETQYF. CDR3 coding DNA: TGCAGTGCTAGAGGCGCGGGGGGGCCGGAAGAGACCCAGTACTTC.

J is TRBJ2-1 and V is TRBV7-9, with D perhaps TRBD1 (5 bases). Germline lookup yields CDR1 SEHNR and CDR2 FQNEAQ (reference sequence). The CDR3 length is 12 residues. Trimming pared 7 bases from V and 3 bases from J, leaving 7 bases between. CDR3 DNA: TGTGCCAGCACGGACATCTACAATGAGCAGTTCTTC. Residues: CASTDIYNEQFF.

The CDR3 DNA follows: TGCAGTGTTCCGGGGGACGGGGTGCCGAAATTTAGTCAGCCCCAGCATTTT. It is translated as CSVPGDGVPKFSQPQHF. V gene TRBV20-1 combines with J gene TRBJ1-5; tentatively, D is TRBD1 (5 bases). The CDR3 is 17 residues long. Germline V gene sequence: CDR1 DFQATT, CDR2 SNEGSKA (reference sequence). The V end lost 7 bases, the J end lost 6 bases, and 28 bases lay between the germline ends.

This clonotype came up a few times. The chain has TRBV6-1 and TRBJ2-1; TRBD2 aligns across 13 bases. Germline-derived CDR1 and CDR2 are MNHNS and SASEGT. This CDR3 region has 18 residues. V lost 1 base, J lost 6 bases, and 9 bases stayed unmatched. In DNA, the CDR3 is TGTGCCAGCAGTGAAGGCTTTGGTACTAGCGGGGGGGGCAATGAGCAGTTCTTC. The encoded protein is CASSEGFGTSGGGNEQFF.

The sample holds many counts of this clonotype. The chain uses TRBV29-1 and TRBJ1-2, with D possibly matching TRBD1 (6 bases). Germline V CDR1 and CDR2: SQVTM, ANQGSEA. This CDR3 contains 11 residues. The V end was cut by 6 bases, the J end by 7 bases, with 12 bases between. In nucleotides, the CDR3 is TGCAGCGTCGCTGGGGGGGCTGGCTACACCTTC. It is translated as CSVAGGAGYTF.

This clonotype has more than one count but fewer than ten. The CDR3 is CSVEERQGNYGYTF. The CDR3 nucleotides read TGCAGCGTTGAAGAAAGGCAGGGGAACTATGGCTACACCTTC. The chain couples TRBV29-1 to TRBJ1-2; D may be TRBD1 (6 bases). In germline, CDR1 is SQVTM, CDR2 ANQGSEA. Trimming removed 0 bases at V and 2 bases at J, with 10 bases between. The CDR3 covers 14 residues.

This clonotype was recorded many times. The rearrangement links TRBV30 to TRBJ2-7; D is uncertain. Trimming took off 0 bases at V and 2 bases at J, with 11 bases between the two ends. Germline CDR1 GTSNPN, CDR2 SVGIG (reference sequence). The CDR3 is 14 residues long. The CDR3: CAWSVSPKTYEQYF. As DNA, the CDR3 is TGTGCCTGGAGTGTATCCCCCAAAACCTACGAGCAGTACTTC.